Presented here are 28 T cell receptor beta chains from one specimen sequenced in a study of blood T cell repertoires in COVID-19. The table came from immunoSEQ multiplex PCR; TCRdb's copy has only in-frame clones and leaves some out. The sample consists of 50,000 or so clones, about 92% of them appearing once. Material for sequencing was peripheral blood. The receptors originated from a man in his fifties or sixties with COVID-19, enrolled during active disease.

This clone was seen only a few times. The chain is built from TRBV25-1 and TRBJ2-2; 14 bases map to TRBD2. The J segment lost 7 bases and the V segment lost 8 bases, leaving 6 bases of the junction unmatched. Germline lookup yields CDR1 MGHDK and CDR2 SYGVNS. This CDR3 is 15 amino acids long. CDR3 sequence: CASGGLAGVVGELFF. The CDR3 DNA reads TGTGCCAGCGGGGGACTAGCGGGAGTTGTCGGGGAGCTGTTTTTT.

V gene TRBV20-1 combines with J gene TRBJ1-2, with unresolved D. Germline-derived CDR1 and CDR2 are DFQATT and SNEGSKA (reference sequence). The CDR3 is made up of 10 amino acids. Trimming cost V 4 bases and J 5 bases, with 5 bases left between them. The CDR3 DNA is TGCAGTGCTAAGCGGTATGGCTACACCTTC. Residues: CSAKRYGYTF.

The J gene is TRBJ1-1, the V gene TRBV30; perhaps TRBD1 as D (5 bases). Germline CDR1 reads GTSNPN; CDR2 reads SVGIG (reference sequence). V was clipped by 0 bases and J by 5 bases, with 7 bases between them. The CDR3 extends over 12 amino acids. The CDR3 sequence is CAWSVGGTEAFF. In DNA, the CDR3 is TGTGCCTGGAGTGTGGGGGGGACTGAAGCTTTCTTT.

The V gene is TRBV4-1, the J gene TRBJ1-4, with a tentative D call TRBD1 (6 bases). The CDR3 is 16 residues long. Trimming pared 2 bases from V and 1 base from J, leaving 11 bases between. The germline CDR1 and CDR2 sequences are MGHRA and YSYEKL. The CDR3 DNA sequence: TGCGCCAGCAGCCAATATCTCAGGGGAACTAATGAAAAACTGTTTTTT. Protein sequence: CASSQYLRGTNEKLFF.

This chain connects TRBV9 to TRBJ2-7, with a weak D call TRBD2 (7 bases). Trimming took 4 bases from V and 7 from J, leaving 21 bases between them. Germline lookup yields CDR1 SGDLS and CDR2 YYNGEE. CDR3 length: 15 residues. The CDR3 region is CASSPRDGGANEQYF. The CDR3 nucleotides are TGTGCCAGCAGCCCCCGGGATGGGGGGGCAAATGAGCAGTACTTC. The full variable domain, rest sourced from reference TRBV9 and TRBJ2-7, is DSGVTQTPKHLITATGQRVTLRCSPRSGDLSVYWYQQSLDQGLQFLIQYYNGEERAKGNILERFSAQQFPDLHSELNLSSLELGDSALYFCASSPRDGGANEQYFGPGTRLTVT.

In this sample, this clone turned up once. CDR3 in amino acids: CATAGGGEEQYF. DNA of the CDR3: TGTGCCACCGCCGGGGGGGGAGAAGAGCAGTACTTC. V and J are TRBV24-1 and TRBJ2-7, with TRBD2 identical over 8 bases. V shed 9 bases, J shed 7 bases, and the junction held 7 bases outside the gene matches. This CDR3 is built from 12 residues. Germline V CDR1 and CDR2: KGHDR, SFDVKD.

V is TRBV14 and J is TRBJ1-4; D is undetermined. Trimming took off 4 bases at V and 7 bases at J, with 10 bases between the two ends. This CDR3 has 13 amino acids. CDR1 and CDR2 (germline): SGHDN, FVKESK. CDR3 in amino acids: CASSRAQAEKLFF. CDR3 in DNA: TGTGCCAGCAGCCGGGCCCAAGCTGAAAAACTGTTTTTT.

The DNA for the CDR3 is TGCGCCAGCAGCCAAGATCGGCAGGCGAACACCGGGGAGCTGTTTTTT. Residues: CASSQDRQANTGELFF. This chain links TRBV4-1 with TRBJ2-2; D remains unclear. The V gene lost 0 bases and the J gene lost 0 bases, with 8 bases spanning the gap. Germline CDR1 MGHRA, CDR2 YSYEKL. This CDR3 is 16 amino acids long.

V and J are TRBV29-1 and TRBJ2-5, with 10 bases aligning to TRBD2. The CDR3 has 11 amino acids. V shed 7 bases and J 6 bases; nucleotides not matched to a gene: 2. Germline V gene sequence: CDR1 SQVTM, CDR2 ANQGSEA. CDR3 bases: TGCAGCGCGACTAGCGGGCAGACCCAGTACTTC. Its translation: CSATSGQTQYF.

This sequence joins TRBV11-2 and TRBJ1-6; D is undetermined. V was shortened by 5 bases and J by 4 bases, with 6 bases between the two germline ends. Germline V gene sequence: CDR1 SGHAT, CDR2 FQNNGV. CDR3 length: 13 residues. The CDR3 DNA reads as TGTGCCAGCAGCCCCCGTTATAATTCACCCCTCCACTTT. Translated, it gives CASSPRYNSPLHF.

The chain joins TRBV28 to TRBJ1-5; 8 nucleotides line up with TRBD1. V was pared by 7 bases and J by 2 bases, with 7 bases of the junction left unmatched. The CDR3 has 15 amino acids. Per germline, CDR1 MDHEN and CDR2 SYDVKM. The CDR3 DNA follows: TGTGCCAGCAACCTCCAGGGGGCTGGCAATCAGCCCCAGCATTTT. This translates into CASNLQGAGNQPQHF.

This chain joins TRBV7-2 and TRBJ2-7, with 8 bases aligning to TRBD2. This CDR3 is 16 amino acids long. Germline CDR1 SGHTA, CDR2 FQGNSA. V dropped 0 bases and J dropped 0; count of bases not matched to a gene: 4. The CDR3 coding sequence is TGTGCCAGCAGCTTAGCGCCTAGCGGGTTCTCCTACGAGCAGTACTTC. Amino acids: CASSLAPSGFSYEQYF.

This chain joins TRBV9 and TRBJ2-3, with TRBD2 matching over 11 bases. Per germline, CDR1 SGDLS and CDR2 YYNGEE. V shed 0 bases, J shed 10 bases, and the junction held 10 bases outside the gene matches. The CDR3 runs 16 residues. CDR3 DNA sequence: TGTGCCAGCAGCGTAGAGGGGACTAGCGGAAGGGGGGCGCAGTATTTT. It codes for CASSVEGTSGRGAQYF.

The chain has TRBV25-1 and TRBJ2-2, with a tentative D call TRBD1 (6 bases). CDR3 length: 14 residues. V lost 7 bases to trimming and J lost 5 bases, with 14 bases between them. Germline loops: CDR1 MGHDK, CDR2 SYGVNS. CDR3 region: CASMDHQGTGELFF. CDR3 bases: TGTGCCAGCATGGACCACCAGGGGACCGGGGAGCTGTTTTTT.

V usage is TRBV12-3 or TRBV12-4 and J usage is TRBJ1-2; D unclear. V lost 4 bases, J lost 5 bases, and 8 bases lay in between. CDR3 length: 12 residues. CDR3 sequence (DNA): TGTGCCAGCAGTTCCGGGTCTTATGGCTACACCTTC. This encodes CASSSGSYGYTF.

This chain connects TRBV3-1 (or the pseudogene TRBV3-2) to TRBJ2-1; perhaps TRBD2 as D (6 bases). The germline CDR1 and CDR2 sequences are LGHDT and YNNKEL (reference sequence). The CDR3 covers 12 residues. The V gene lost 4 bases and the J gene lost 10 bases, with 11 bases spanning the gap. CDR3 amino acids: CASSPLGGEQFF. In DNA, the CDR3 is TGTGCCAGCAGCCCCCTTGGGGGGGAGCAGTTCTTC.

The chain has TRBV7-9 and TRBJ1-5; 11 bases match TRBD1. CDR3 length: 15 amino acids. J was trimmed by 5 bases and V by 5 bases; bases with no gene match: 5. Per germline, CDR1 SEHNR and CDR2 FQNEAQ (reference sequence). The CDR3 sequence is CASSPGTGGYQPQHF. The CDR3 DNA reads TGTGCCAGCAGCCCGGGGACAGGGGGGTATCAGCCCCAGCATTTT.

The CDR3 DNA reads as TGTGCCAGTAGTATAGCCCTTACACGGACAGGGCACTATGGCTACACCTTC. Translation: CASSIALTRTGHYGYTF. The chain couples TRBV19 to TRBJ1-2, with TRBD1 matching over 8 bases. V dropped 1 base and J dropped 3; count of bases not matched to a gene: 10. The CDR3 length is 17 residues. The germline gives CDR1 LNHDA, CDR2 SQIVND (reference sequence).

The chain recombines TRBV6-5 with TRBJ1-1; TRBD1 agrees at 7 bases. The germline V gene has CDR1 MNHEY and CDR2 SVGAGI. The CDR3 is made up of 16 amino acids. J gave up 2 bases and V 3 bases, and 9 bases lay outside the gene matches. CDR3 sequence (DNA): TGTGCCAGCAGTTATGAACTGGGGGACAGCAACACTGAAGCTTTCTTT. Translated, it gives CASSYELGDSNTEAFF.

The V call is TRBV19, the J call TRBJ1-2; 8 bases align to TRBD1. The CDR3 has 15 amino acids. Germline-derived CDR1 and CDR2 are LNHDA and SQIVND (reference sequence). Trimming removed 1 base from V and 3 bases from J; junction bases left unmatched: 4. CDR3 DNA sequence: TGTGCCAGTAGTATAGGGACAGGGACAGACTATGGCTACACCTTC. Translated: CASSIGTGTDYGYTF.

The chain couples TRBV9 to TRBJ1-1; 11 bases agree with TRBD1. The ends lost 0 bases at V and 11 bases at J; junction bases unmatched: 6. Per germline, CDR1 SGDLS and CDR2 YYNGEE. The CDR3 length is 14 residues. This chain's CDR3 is CASSVATGQGEAFF. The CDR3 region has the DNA TGTGCCAGCAGCGTAGCTACGGGACAGGGGGAGGCTTTCTTT.

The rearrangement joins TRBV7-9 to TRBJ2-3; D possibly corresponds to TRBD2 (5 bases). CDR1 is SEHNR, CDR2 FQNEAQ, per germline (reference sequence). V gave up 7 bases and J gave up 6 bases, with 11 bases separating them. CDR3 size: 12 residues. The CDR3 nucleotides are TGTGCCAGCACTTGGGGAGCTGATACGCAGTATTTT. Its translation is CASTWGADTQYF.

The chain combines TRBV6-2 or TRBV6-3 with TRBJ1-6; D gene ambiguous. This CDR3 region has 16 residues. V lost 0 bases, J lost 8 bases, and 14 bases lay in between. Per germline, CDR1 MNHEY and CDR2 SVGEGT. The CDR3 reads CASSYSVSGRDSPLHF. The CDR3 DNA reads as TGTGCCAGCAGTTACTCTGTGTCCGGGAGGGATTCACCCCTCCACTTT.

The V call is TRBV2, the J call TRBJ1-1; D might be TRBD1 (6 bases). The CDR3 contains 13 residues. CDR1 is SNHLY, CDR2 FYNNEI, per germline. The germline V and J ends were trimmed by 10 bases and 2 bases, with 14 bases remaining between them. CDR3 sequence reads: CATQGLENTEAFF. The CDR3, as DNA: TGTGCCACGCAGGGGTTGGAAAACACTGAAGCTTTCTTT.

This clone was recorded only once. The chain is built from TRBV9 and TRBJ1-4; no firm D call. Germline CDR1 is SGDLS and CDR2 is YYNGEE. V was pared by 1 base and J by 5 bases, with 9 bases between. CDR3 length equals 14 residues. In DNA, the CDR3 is TGTGCCAGCAGCGTAAAGGGAGGGAATGAAAAACTGTTTTTT. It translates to CASSVKGGNEKLFF.

The CDR3, as DNA: TGTGCCAGCCCAAATCCGGCGGGGTCTCCCTACGAGCAGTACTTC. As protein: CASPNPAGSPYEQYF. This sequence joins TRBV6-5 and TRBJ2-7; weak D call: TRBD2 (6 bases). V lost 8 bases to trimming and J lost 2 bases, with 19 bases between them. The CDR3 consists of 15 residues. Looked up from germline, CDR1 is MNHEY and CDR2 is SVGAGI.

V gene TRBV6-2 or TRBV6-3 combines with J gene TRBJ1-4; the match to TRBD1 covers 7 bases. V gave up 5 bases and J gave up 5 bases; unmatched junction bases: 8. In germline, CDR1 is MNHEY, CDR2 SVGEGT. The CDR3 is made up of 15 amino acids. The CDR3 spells CASSPTGTVNEKLFF. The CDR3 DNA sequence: TGTGCCAGCAGTCCGACAGGGACGGTAAATGAAAAACTGTTTTTT.

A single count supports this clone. Here the CDR3 reads CASSLLDRGHEQFF. In nucleotides, the CDR3 is TGTGCCAGCAGCTTACTAGACAGGGGGCATGAGCAGTTCTTC. The V gene is TRBV7-2, the J gene TRBJ2-1; TRBD1 agrees at 10 bases. The CDR3 contains 14 residues. Germline CDR1 reads SGHTA; CDR2 reads FQGNSA. Unmatched junction bases numbered 3, after V lost 2 bases and J lost 8 bases.